The entry below gives a single TCR beta chain sequence along with its context. This clone was seen only once. It lacks a known antigen. Per-nucleotide qualities are absent, and no much larger clonotype sits a single base away. The library came from the immunoSEQ multiplex PCR assay. TCRdb retrieved this table from immuneACCESS and kept in-frame rearrangements only. Not all clones are present; in checked studies, unresolved V genes account for under half, and no reason is known for the remainder. The sample includes about 610,000 clones, with roughly 90% observed a single time. The top ten constitute 0.0095% to 0.011% of the sample. The CDR3 runs 15 residues from the cysteine to the phenylalanine. Only the CDR3 part of the read is kept: 45 bases, read in frame from the first base. CDR1 and CDR2 were assigned from the germline V gene as SGDLS and YYNGEE. Trimming takes 3 bases from V and 5 bases from J, and the germline ends sit 17 bases apart.

The sample comes from a study of shared T cell receptors in the human thymus (dated by TCRdb to the early 2020s). For context, the study as a whole: The study investigated the way shared, self-reactive T-cell receptor alpha chains are produced in the human thymus.

These data also featured in a second study, about human thymus T cells. Per the second study: Donors were immunologically healthy infants undergoing open corrective cardiac surgery for congenital heart defects in Finland. Thymus tissue was obtained as surgical resects removed during corrective cardiac surgery. Usage of V and J gene segments appeared to be biased in both the thymic and the peripheral blood repertoires. The related research found that thymic TCR repertoires overlapped highly between unrelated individuals. TCR alpha and beta repertoires from seven to nine infant thymus samples and four related peripheral blood samples were characterized in the study. The infant donors were about 7 to 250 days old, and the cohort included roughly six males and two females. After being mechanically released from the tissue, thymocytes were kept at -70 degrees C in pellets of about 10-33 million cells. A QIAsymphony instrument was used to extract genomic DNA from the frozen cell pellets. Using the immunoSEQ multiplex PCR assay, the TCRB and TCRAD loci were amplified from a standardized quantity of quality-controlled genomic DNA. The amplicons covered the V(D)J region and were long enough to include the CDR3 and to identify the V and J genes. Through the commercial immunoSEQ service, the amplicons were sequenced on an Illumina platform. Primer bias and sequencing errors were corrected using previously described methods, and TCRAD and TCRB definitions followed the IMGT database. Repertoires were analysed with immunoSEQ Analyzer 3.0 and VDJTools, covering basic statistics, V/J segment usage, diversity estimates, rarefaction and pairwise overlap. To estimate diversity, the Chao1, ChaoE, Efron-Thisted, Shannon and inverse Simpson indices were applied, and diversity was also estimated on datasets down-sampled to the smallest sample. Repertoire overlap was assessed by strict matching of CDR3 nucleotide sequence, V gene and J gene, and clustering was done by Jaccard-based multidimensional scaling. Thymus samples yielded on average around 850,000 unique TCRB clonotypes, compared with 80,000 to 85,000 from blood samples.

Sequences were obtained from thymocytes. The sequence is built from TRBV9 and TRBJ2-5, and possibly TRBD2, on 6 matching bases. This TCR derives from a boy under three years old with a congenital heart defect. Donor details come from another sample of the same person, matched by shared clones. This receptor carries the CDR3 CASSAQRARGETQYF. The DNA is as follows: TGTGCCAGCAGCGCCCAGCGGGCACGGGGGGAGACCCAGTACTTC.